These 32 T cell receptor beta chains originate from one sample sequenced in a study of blood T cell repertoires in COVID-19. Sequenced by immunoSEQ multiplex PCR; TCRdb stores in-frame clones only, minus some. The table records fewer than 350,000 clones, about nine tenths of them present only once. The source material was PBMCs or T cells enriched from blood (not recorded which). The receptors were gathered from a middle-aged woman with acute COVID-19.

The chain uses TRBV7-9 and TRBJ2-1; a weak D match, TRBD2 (5 bases). Germline V lookup: CDR1 SEHNR, CDR2 FQNEAQ (reference sequence). V was shortened by 5 bases and J by 9 bases, with 17 bases between the two germline ends. The CDR3 sequence is 14 residues long. In DNA, the CDR3 is TGTGCCAGCAGCCCGCCACTAGGTCCCAGTGAGCAGTTCTTC. Its protein product is CASSPPLGPSEQFF.

This clone was seen a single time. V usage is TRBV7-8 and J usage is TRBJ1-2; 8 nucleotides align to TRBD1. Germline CDR1 and CDR2: SGHVS and FQNEAQ. J lost 4 bases, V lost 1 base, and 11 bases had no gene match. CDR3 size: 17 residues. The CDR3 loop is CASSLVGDRPLGYGYTF. The DNA of the CDR3 is TGTGCCAGCAGCTTAGTAGGGGACAGGCCCCTTGGCTATGGCTACACCTTC.

The chain is built from TRBV4-1 and TRBJ2-3; 8 bases map to TRBD2. From germline, CDR1 is MGHRA and CDR2 YSYEKL. V was clipped by 0 bases and J by 8 bases; unmatched bases: 16. This CDR3 comprises 18 residues. CDR3 in amino acids: CASSQDRGGAGGVGTQYF. The DNA for the CDR3 is TGCGCCAGCAGCCAAGATCGGGGTGGTGCGGGGGGTGTGGGTACGCAGTATTTT.

This chain connects TRBV19 to TRBJ1-5; TRBD1 matches at 12 bases. The CDR3 loop spans 17 amino acids. CDR1 LNHDA and CDR2 SQIVND come from the germline V gene (reference sequence). The V segment lost 8 bases and the J segment 5 bases; nucleotides outside the gene matches: 13. The CDR3 loop is CASRPARDRGHHQPQHF. CDR3 DNA: TGTGCCAGTCGCCCAGCCCGGGACAGGGGGCATCATCAGCCCCAGCATTTT.

Only a few counts were recorded for this clone. J is TRBJ2-1 and V is TRBV5-4; TRBD2 matches 9 bases. J lost 5 bases, V lost 6 bases, and 9 bases had no gene match. Germline CDR1 is SGHNT and CDR2 is YYREEE (reference sequence). This CDR3 comprises 15 residues. The CDR3 region has the DNA TGTGCCAGCACAGTTAGCGGGGGTTGGGACAATGAGCAGTTCTTC. Its protein product is CASTVSGGWDNEQFF.

V usage is TRBV7-2 and J usage is TRBJ2-1; 11 bases line up with TRBD2. The germline V gene encodes CDR1 SGHTA and CDR2 FQGNSA. CDR3 size: 16 residues. Trimming took 5 bases from V and 3 from J; bases not matched to a gene: 6. DNA for the CDR3: TGTGCCAGCAGCGTACCCACTAGCGGGGGCTACAATGAGCAGTTCTTC. Its protein product is CASSVPTSGGYNEQFF.

The genes are TRBV5-1 and TRBJ1-5, with D uncertain. Germline CDR1 SGHRS, CDR2 YFSETQ. This CDR3 is 15 amino acids long. Trimming shortened V by 4 bases and J by 2 bases, and 13 bases separated the two germline ends. CDR3: CASSREPGGNQPQHF. The CDR3 DNA reads as TGCGCCAGCAGCCGGGAGCCGGGAGGCAATCAGCCCCAGCATTTT.

The chain carries TRBV7-9 and TRBJ1-3; D is unclear. V was trimmed by 5 bases and J by 4 bases, leaving 6 bases between them. CDR1 and CDR2 (germline): SEHNR, FQNEAQ (reference sequence). The CDR3 is made up of 12 amino acids. CDR3 amino acids: CASSLQGNTIYF. The CDR3 nucleotides are TGTGCCAGCAGCCTACAGGGAAACACCATATATTTT.

V usage is TRBV19 and J usage is TRBJ2-3, with TRBD1 matching over 12 bases. V dropped 5 bases and J dropped 4; count of bases not matched to a gene: 4. The CDR3 length is 15 residues. Germline V CDR1 and CDR2: LNHDA, SQIVND (reference sequence). CDR3: CASSSGTGGADTQYF. The DNA for the CDR3 is TGTGCCAGTAGTTCCGGGACAGGGGGCGCAGATACGCAGTATTTT.

The chain is built from TRBV7-9 and TRBJ1-2, with D unresolved. Trimming pared 2 bases from V and 0 bases from J, leaving 19 bases between. Germline V gives CDR1 SEHNR, CDR2 FQNEAQ (reference sequence). The CDR3 spans 18 residues. CDR3 amino acids: CASSLNLPGGRANYGYTF. CDR3 bases: TGTGCCAGCAGCTTAAACCTCCCCGGAGGACGGGCTAACTATGGCTACACCTTC.

The V and J genes are TRBV7-8 and TRBJ1-2, with 8 positions matching TRBD1. Germline CDR1 is SGHVS and CDR2 is FQNEAQ. Trimming took 7 bases from V and 7 from J; bases not matched to a gene: 11. There are 14 residues in the CDR3. CDR3: CASIEQGARRGYTF. CDR3 in DNA: TGTGCCAGCATCGAGCAGGGGGCGCGACGTGGCTACACCTTC.

J is TRBJ2-5 and V is TRBV6-5; D ambiguous. V shed 5 bases and J shed 5 bases, with 12 bases lying between them. The CDR3 totals 13 residues. In germline, CDR1 is MNHEY, CDR2 SVGAGI. CDR3 amino acids: CASSLGLPETQYF. CDR3 DNA: TGTGCCAGCAGTCTTGGGCTACCTGAGACCCAGTACTTC.

This clone has just a few counts. The V and J genes are TRBV5-4 and TRBJ2-2, with TRBD1 matching over 7 bases. The germline V gene has CDR1 SGHNT and CDR2 YYREEE (reference sequence). This CDR3 has 16 amino acids. The V segment lost 4 bases and the J segment 4 bases; nucleotides outside the gene matches: 10. The CDR3 loop reads CASSPKQGLSTGELFF. The DNA of the CDR3 is TGTGCCAGCAGCCCAAAACAGGGGTTGAGCACCGGGGAGCTGTTTTTT.

The chain links TRBV10-1 to TRBJ2-7; a weak D match, TRBD2 (8 bases). Germline V gene sequence: CDR1 WNHNN, CDR2 SYGVQD (reference sequence). The CDR3 runs to 16 residues. V was pared by 0 bases and J by 7 bases, with 19 bases between. DNA of the CDR3: TGCGCCAGCAGTGAGTCCAGGGGGACTAGAAGTCATGAGCAGTACTTC. It is translated as CASSESRGTRSHEQYF.

The chain is built from TRBV14 and TRBJ1-1, with D uncertain. V shed 1 base and J shed 4 bases, with 13 bases lying between them. Germline V CDR1 and CDR2: SGHDN, FVKESK. This CDR3 has 15 amino acids. Written as DNA, the CDR3 is TGTGCCAGCAGCCAAGTTTCGGGTTTGGGCACTGAAGCTTTCTTT. The encoded protein is CASSQVSGLGTEAFF.

The chain employs TRBV28 and TRBJ2-4; TRBD1 aligns across 9 bases. V was clipped by 7 bases and J by 2 bases; unmatched bases: 3. Germline V lookup: CDR1 MDHEN, CDR2 SYDVKM. CDR3 length equals 14 residues. The CDR3 reads CASTDRGTKNIQYF. The CDR3 DNA follows: TGTGCCAGCACCGACAGGGGGACCAAAAACATTCAGTACTTC.

The CDR3: CASSQDEGAGETQYF. CDR3 nucleotide sequence: TGCGCCAGCAGCCAAGATGAGGGGGCGGGTGAGACCCAGTACTTC. The chain employs TRBV4-1 and TRBJ2-5, with 7 nucleotides matching TRBD1. This CDR3 has 15 amino acids. From germline, CDR1 is MGHRA and CDR2 YSYEKL. V gave up 0 bases and J gave up 5 bases; unmatched junction bases: 6.

This clone came up once. The DNA for the CDR3 is TGTGCCAGCAGCCAGGGAGGACAGGCTAATGAAAAACTGTTTTTT. This encodes CASSQGGQANEKLFF. The chain carries TRBV11-2 and TRBJ1-4, with 7 nucleotides matching TRBD1. V lost 5 bases to trimming and J lost 3 bases; unmatched junction nucleotides: 6. Germline-derived CDR1 and CDR2 are SGHAT and FQNNGV. The CDR3 extends over 15 amino acids. Complete variable domain (other parts from reference TRBV11-2 and TRBJ1-4): EAGVAQSPRYKIIEKRQSVAFWCNPISGHATLYWYQQILGQGPKLLIQFQNNGVVDDSQLPKDRFSAERLKGVDSTLKIQPAKLEDSAVYLCASSQGGQANEKLFFGSGTQLSVL.

This chain links TRBV9 with TRBJ2-5; D possibly corresponds to TRBD2 (6 bases). With 0 bases removed from V and 3 bases from J, the gap between germline ends came to 15 bases. Germline CDR1 SGDLS, CDR2 YYNGEE. This CDR3 has 16 residues. The CDR3, as DNA: TGTGCCAGCAGCGTAGGGATGAGCCGCGGGAAAGAGACCCAGTACTTC. This encodes CASSVGMSRGKETQYF.

The chain links TRBV29-1 to TRBJ1-4; D gene uncertain. The V and J ends lost 5 bases and 8 bases respectively, with 15 bases between them. This CDR3 contains 13 residues. Germline CDR1 and CDR2: SQVTM and ANQGSEA. CDR3 coding DNA: TGCAGCGTTCTCAGGTCGATAGGAGAAAAACTGTTTTTT. Its protein product is CSVLRSIGEKLFF.

The V and J genes are TRBV28 and TRBJ1-1; perhaps TRBD1 as D (6 bases). Germline V gene data show CDR1 as MDHEN and CDR2 as SYDVKM. Trimming shortened V by 8 bases and J by 4 bases, and 17 bases separated the two germline ends. CDR3 size: 14 residues. Written as DNA, the CDR3 is TGTGCCAGCGATGGCCCCCAAGGGGGCACTGAAGCTTTCTTT. Protein product: CASDGPQGGTEAFF.

The genes are TRBV11-3 and TRBJ2-3; possibly TRBD2 for D (6 bases). The CDR3 loop spans 14 amino acids. The germline V and J ends were trimmed by 5 bases and 3 bases, with 12 bases remaining between them. Germline V lookup: CDR1 SGHNT, CDR2 YENEEA. For the CDR3, the DNA is TGTGCCAGCAGCCCGAGACTAGATACAGATACGCAGTATTTT. This sequence encodes CASSPRLDTDTQYF.

The rearrangement joins TRBV2 to TRBJ1-2; D not resolved. CDR3 length: 11 residues. Per the germline V gene, CDR1 is SNHLY and CDR2 is FYNNEI. Trimming shortened V by 8 bases and J by 5 bases, and 9 bases separated the two germline ends. CDR3 bases: TGTGCCAGCGACGACGGGTATGGCTACACCTTC. It codes for CASDDGYGYTF.

The V call is TRBV28, the J call TRBJ2-7; 8 bases map to TRBD2. CDR1 MDHEN and CDR2 SYDVKM come from the germline V gene. The junction had 7 bases not matched to a gene; V was cut back by 3 bases and J by 0 bases. The CDR3 totals 16 residues. The CDR3 sequence is CASSLFSGVSSYEQYF. DNA of the CDR3: TGTGCCAGCAGTTTGTTTAGCGGGGTTAGCTCCTACGAGCAGTACTTC.

The rearrangement uses TRBV27 and TRBJ2-3, with TRBD1 as a possible D gene (5 bases). The CDR3 consists of 16 residues. Germline lookup yields CDR1 MNHEY and CDR2 SMNVEV (reference sequence). V lost 6 bases and J lost 1, with 17 bases in between. CDR3 nucleotides: TGTGCCAGCAGACCTCTGGCACAGGTGGGCACAGATACGCAGTATTTT. This codes for CASRPLAQVGTDTQYF.

This clone was detected only a few times. The chain links TRBV5-4 to TRBJ1-6; D may be TRBD1 (6 bases). Trimming took off 4 bases at V and 4 bases at J, with 12 bases between the two ends. The CDR3 length is 15 residues. The V gene's germline CDR1 is SGHNT and CDR2 YYREEE (reference sequence). The DNA of the CDR3 is TGTGCCAGCAGCGGCCAGGACAGTTATAATTCACCCCTCCACTTT. It translates to CASSGQDSYNSPLHF. Filled out from reference TRBV5-4 and TRBJ1-6, the complete variable domain reads ETGVTQSPTHLIKTRGQQVTLRCSSQSGHNTVSWYQQALGQGPQFIFQYYREEENGRGNFPPRFSGLQFPNYSSELNVNALELDDSALYLCASSGQDSYNSPLHFGNGTRLTVT.

This chain connects TRBV5-1 to TRBJ1-5; D unresolved. The CDR3 sequence is 14 residues long. V gave up 0 bases and J gave up 7 bases, with 11 bases separating them. Germline V CDR1 and CDR2: SGHRS, YFSETQ. The CDR3 sequence is CASSLVIKLQPQHF. The CDR3 DNA reads TGCGCCAGCAGCTTGGTCATTAAGCTCCAGCCCCAGCATTTT. Based on the CDR3 plus reference TRBV5-1 and TRBJ1-5, the full variable domain is KAGVTQTPRYLIKTRGQQVTLSCSPISGHRSVSWYQQTPGQGLQFLFEYFSETQRNKGNFPGRFSGRQFSNSRSEMNVSTLELGDSALYLCASSLVIKLQPQHFGDGTRLSIL.

The rearrangement uses TRBV12-3 or TRBV12-4 and TRBJ1-1; the D is unclear. The CDR3 extends over 13 amino acids. V dropped 2 bases and J dropped 6 bases, with 10 bases sitting between them. CDR3 sequence: CASSLLGESEAFF. CDR3 bases: TGTGCCAGCAGTTTATTAGGAGAGTCTGAAGCTTTCTTT.

J is TRBJ1-2 and V is TRBV28; 7 nucleotides agree with TRBD1. The V gene end was trimmed by 6 bases and the J gene end by 2 bases; junction bases not matched to a gene: 9. CDR3 length: 15 residues. Germline V CDR1 and CDR2: MDHEN, SYDVKM. The CDR3 reads CASSSFSTGNYGYTF. The CDR3 DNA is TGTGCCAGCAGCTCATTTTCGACAGGGAACTATGGCTACACCTTC.

This clone has only a few counts. The chain employs TRBV30 and TRBJ1-4; D is perhaps TRBD1 (6 bases). Germline V lookup: CDR1 GTSNPN, CDR2 SVGIG (reference sequence). This CDR3 has 14 amino acids. V was clipped by 4 bases and J by 4 bases, with 13 bases between them. The CDR3 DNA sequence: TGTGCCTGGAATCCGGGACAACTTAATGAAAAACTGTTTTTT. It is translated as CAWNPGQLNEKLFF. Using reference TRBV30 and TRBJ1-4 for the parts outside the CDR3, the full variable domain is SQTIHQWPATLVQPVGSPLSLECTVEGTSNPNLYWYRQAAGRGLQLLFYSVGIGQISSEVPQNLSASRPQDRQFILSSKKLLLSDSGFYLCAWNPGQLNEKLFFGSGTQLSVL.

The chain recombines TRBV5-6 with TRBJ1-1, with TRBD1 as a possible D gene (5 bases). Trimming cost V 6 bases and J 5 bases, with 20 bases left between them. The CDR3 is made up of 15 amino acids. Germline CDR1 reads SGHDT; CDR2 reads YYEEEE. The CDR3 DNA reads as TGTGCCAGCACCTTTAGCTTGGGGGGGTGGACTGAAGCTTTCTTT. The encoded protein is CASTFSLGGWTEAFF.

V and J are TRBV11-2 and TRBJ2-3; 7 nucleotides line up with TRBD2. The CDR3 runs to 17 residues. V lost 6 bases, J lost 0 bases, and 12 bases stayed unmatched. Per the germline V gene, CDR1 is SGHAT and CDR2 is FQNNGV. The CDR3 spells CASSHGALAFSTDTQYF. In DNA, the CDR3 is TGTGCCAGCAGTCACGGTGCACTAGCGTTTAGCACAGATACGCAGTATTTT.